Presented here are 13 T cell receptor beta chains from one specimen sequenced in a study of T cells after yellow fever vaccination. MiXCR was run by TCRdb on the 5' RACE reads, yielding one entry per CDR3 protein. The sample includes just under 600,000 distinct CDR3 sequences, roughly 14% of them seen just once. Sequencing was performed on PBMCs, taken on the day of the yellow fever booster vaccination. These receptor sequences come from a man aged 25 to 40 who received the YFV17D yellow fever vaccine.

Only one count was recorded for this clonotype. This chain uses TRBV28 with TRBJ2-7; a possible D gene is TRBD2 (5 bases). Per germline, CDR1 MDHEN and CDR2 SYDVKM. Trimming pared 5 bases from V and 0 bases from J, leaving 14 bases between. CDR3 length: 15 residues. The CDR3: CASSPPGISSYEQYF. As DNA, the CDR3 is TGTGCCAGCAGTCCCCCCGGGATCAGCTCCTACGAGCAGTACTTC.

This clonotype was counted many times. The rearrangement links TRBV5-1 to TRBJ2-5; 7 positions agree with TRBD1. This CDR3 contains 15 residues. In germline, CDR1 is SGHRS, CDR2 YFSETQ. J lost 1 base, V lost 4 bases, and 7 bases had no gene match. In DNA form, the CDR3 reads TGCGCCAGCAGCCAACCACAGGGGCTCCAAGAGACCCAGTACTTC. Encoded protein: CASSQPQGLQETQYF. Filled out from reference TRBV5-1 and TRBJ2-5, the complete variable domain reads KAGVTQTPRYLIKTRGQQVTLSCSPISGHRSVSWYQQTPGQGLQFLFEYFSETQRNKGNFPGRFSGRQFSNSRSEMNVSTLELGDSALYLCASSQPQGLQETQYFGPGTRLLVL.

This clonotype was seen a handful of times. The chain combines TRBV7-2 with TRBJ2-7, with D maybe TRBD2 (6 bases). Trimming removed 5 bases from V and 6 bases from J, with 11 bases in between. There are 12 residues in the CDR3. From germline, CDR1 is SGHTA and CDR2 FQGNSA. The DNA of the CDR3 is TGTGCCAGCAGCATCGGACTATCCGAGCAGTACTTC. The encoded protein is CASSIGLSEQYF.

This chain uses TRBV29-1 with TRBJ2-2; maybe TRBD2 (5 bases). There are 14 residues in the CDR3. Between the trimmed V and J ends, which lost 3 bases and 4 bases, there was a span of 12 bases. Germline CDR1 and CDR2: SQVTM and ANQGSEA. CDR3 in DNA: TGCAGCGTTGACACCCTAAGCGGCACCGGGGAGCTGTTTTTT. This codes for CSVDTLSGTGELFF.

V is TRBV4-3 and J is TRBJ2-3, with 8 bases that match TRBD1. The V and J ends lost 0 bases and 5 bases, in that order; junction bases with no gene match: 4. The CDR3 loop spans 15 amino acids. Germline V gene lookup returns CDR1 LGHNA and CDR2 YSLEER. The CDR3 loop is CASSQDRRGQDTQYF. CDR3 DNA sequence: TGCGCCAGCAGCCAAGATCGCAGGGGGCAAGATACGCAGTATTTT.

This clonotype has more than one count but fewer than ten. CDR3 amino acids: CASSLVGRDYGYTF. The CDR3 region has the DNA TGCGCCAGCAGCTTGGTAGGGAGGGACTATGGCTACACCTTC. The gene calls are TRBV5-1 and TRBJ1-2; no definite D call. The CDR3 has 14 amino acids. Germline CDR1 is SGHRS and CDR2 is YFSETQ. V lost 0 bases, J lost 3 bases, and 9 bases lay in between.

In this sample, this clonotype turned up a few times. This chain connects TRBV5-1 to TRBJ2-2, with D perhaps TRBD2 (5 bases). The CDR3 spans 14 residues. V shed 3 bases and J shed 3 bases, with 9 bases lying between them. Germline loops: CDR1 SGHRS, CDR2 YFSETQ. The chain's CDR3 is CASSWTGDTGELFF. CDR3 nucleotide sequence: TGCGCCAGCAGCTGGACTGGGGACACCGGGGAGCTGTTTTTT. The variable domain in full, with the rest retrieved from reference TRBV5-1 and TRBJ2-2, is KAGVTQTPRYLIKTRGQQVTLSCSPISGHRSVSWYQQTPGQGLQFLFEYFSETQRNKGNFPGRFSGRQFSNSRSEMNVSTLELGDSALYLCASSWTGDTGELFFGEGSRLTVL.

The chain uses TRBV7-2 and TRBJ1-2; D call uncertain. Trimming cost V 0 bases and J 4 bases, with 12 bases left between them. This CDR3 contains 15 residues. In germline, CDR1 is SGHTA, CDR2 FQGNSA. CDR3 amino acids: CASSLAPVEGYGYTF. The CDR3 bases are TGTGCCAGCAGCTTAGCGCCAGTGGAGGGCTATGGCTACACCTTC. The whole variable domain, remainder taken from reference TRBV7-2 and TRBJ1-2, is GAGVSQSPSNKVTEKGKDVELRCDPISGHTALYWYRQSLGQGLEFLIYFQGNSAPDKSGLPSDRFSAERTGGSVSTLTIQRTQQEDSAVYLCASSLAPVEGYGYTFGSGTRLTVV.

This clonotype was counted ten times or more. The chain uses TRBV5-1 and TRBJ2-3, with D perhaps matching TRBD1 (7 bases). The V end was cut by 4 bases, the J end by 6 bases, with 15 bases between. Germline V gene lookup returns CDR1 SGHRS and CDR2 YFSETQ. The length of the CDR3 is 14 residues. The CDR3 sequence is CASSGGGKGDTQYF. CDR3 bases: TGCGCCAGCAGCGGAGGGGGCAAGGGGGATACGCAGTATTTT.

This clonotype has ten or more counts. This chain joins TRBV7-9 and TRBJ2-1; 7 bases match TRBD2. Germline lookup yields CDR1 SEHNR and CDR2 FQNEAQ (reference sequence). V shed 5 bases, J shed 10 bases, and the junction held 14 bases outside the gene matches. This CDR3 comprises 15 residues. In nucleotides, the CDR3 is TGTGCCAGCAGCCTACTCGCGGGGGTTAGAAGGGAGCAGTTCTTC. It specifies CASSLLAGVRREQFF.

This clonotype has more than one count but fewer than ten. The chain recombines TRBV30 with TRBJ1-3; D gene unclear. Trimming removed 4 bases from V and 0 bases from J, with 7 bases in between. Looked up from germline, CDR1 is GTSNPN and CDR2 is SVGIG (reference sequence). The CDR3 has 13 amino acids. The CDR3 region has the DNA TGTGCCTGGAATCGGGGCTCTGGAAACACCATATATTTT. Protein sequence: CAWNRGSGNTIYF. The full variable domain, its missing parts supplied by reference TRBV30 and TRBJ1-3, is SQTIHQWPATLVQPVGSPLSLECTVEGTSNPNLYWYRQAAGRGLQLLFYSVGIGQISSEVPQNLSASRPQDRQFILSSKKLLLSDSGFYLCAWNRGSGNTIYFGEGSWLTVV.

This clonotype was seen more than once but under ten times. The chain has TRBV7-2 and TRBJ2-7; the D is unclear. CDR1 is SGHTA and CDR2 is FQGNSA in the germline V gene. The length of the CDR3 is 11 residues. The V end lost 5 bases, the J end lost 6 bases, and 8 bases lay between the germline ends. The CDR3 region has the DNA TGTGCCAGCAGCGACCGAGGCGAGCAGTACTTC. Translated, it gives CASSDRGEQYF. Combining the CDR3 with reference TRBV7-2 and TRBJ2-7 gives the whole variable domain GAGVSQSPSNKVTEKGKDVELRCDPISGHTALYWYRQSLGQGLEFLIYFQGNSAPDKSGLPSDRFSAERTGGSVSTLTIQRTQQEDSAVYLCASSDRGEQYFGPGTRLTVT.

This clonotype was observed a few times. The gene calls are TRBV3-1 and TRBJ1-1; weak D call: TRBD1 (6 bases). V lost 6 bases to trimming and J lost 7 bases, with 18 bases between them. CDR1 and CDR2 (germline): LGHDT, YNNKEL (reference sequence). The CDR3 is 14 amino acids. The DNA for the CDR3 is TGTGCCAGCAGTGACCTAGGGGGGGCAATTGAAGCTTTCTTT. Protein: CASSDLGGAIEAFF.